What follows are 16 T cell receptor beta chains derived from one specimen sequenced in a study of blood T cells in healthy people across ages. With a J-beta primer mix and a sample-barcoded 5' primer, a second PCR ran roughly 6 to 11 cycles. MiXCR, run by TCRdb on the 5' RACE reads, gives a single entry per CDR3 protein. This sample has 540,000 or so distinct CDR3 sequences, with 27% found just once. Sequencing used blood. These receptors were collected from a woman in her 70s in good health.

The rearrangement joins TRBV20-1 to TRBJ2-5, with 8 positions matching TRBD2. J gave up 4 bases and V 1 base, and 11 bases lay outside the gene matches. Germline V gives CDR1 DFQATT, CDR2 SNEGSKA (reference sequence). The CDR3 covers 16 residues. The CDR3 bases are TGCAGTGCTAGAGGCGCCCCAGGACTAGCTAGAGAGACCCAGTACTTC. It translates to CSARGAPGLARETQYF.

The V gene is TRBV14, the J gene TRBJ1-2, with D perhaps matching TRBD1 (5 bases). This CDR3 has 15 residues. V was pared by 4 bases and J by 4 bases, with 16 bases between. CDR1 and CDR2 from the germline V gene are SGHDN and FVKESK. CDR3 bases: TGTGCCAGCAGCCCCACGACAGTAGCCCTCTATGGCTACACCTTC. It yields the protein CASSPTTVALYGYTF. The variable domain in full, completed from reference TRBV14 and TRBJ1-2, reads EAGVTQFPSHSVIEKGQTVTLRCDPISGHDNLYWYRRVMGKEIKFLLHFVKESKQDESGMPNNRFLAERTGGTYSTLKVQPAELEDSGVYFCASSPTTVALYGYTFGSGTRLTVV.

In its sample, this clonotype was seen many times. The chain is built from TRBV10-3 and TRBJ2-7; D unresolved. CDR3 size: 13 residues. The V gene lost 4 bases and the J gene lost 0 bases, with 7 bases spanning the gap. Germline-derived CDR1 and CDR2 are ENHRY and SYGVKD. CDR3 DNA sequence: TGTGCCATCAGTGGGGCAAGCTCCTACGAGCAGTACTTC. Protein: CAISGASSYEQYF.

This CDR3 is CASSRSLGDYLQETQYF. The CDR3 nucleotides read TGTGCCAGCAGCCGTAGCTTAGGGGACTACCTCCAAGAGACCCAGTACTTC. The J gene is TRBJ2-5, the V gene TRBV14, with 7 bases aligning to TRBD2. V was clipped by 4 bases and J by 1 base; unmatched bases: 12. The germline gives CDR1 SGHDN, CDR2 FVKESK. This CDR3 has 17 residues.

This clonotype was counted at least ten times. The chain is built from TRBV9 and TRBJ2-3; D is possibly TRBD2 (7 bases). The germline V gene encodes CDR1 SGDLS and CDR2 YYNGEE. With 0 bases removed from V and 1 base from J, the gap between germline ends came to 9 bases. The CDR3 sequence is 15 residues long. CDR3 sequence: CASSVAGGGTDTQYF. The CDR3 DNA is TGTGCCAGCAGCGTAGCGGGGGGCGGCACAGATACGCAGTATTTT.

The sample holds a few counts of this clonotype. The chain employs TRBV5-1 and TRBJ2-5; D might be TRBD2 (5 bases). The germline CDR1 and CDR2 sequences are SGHRS and YFSETQ. The CDR3 contains 15 residues. Trimming pared 0 bases from V and 5 bases from J, leaving 14 bases between. DNA for the CDR3: TGCGCCAGCAGCTTGGCCCTAAGCGGACTTGAGACCCAGTACTTC. This gives the protein CASSLALSGLETQYF. Filled out from reference TRBV5-1 and TRBJ2-5, the complete variable domain reads KAGVTQTPRYLIKTRGQQVTLSCSPISGHRSVSWYQQTPGQGLQFLFEYFSETQRNKGNFPGRFSGRQFSNSRSEMNVSTLELGDSALYLCASSLALSGLETQYFGPGTRLLVL.

Ten or more counts support this clonotype. At one end, the junction sequence differs from germline, possibly due to a read error. The J gene is TRBJ1-1, the V gene TRBV7-2; no reliable D call. This CDR3 is built from 12 residues. Germline CDR1 is SGHTA and CDR2 is FQGNSA. The CDR3 loop is CASSLHRPVAFF. The CDR3 DNA is TGTGCCAGCAGCTTACACAGACCCGTAGCTTTTTTT.

The J gene is TRBJ1-1, the V gene TRBV12-3 or TRBV12-4; perhaps TRBD1 as D (6 bases). This CDR3 comprises 15 residues. The V end lost 6 bases, the J end lost 6 bases, and 20 bases lay between the germline ends. The DNA of the CDR3 is TGTGCCAGCAGCCTTAGACAGGAGGAAAGCCCTGAAGCTTTCTTT. Translation gives CASSLRQEESPEAFF.

V gene TRBV6-5 combines with J gene TRBJ1-5; D not resolved. Trimming removed 3 bases from V and 2 bases from J, with 11 bases in between. This CDR3 comprises 15 residues. CDR1 and CDR2 from the germline V gene are MNHEY and SVGAGI. The CDR3 here is CASSYSSTGNQPQHF. The CDR3, as DNA: TGTGCCAGCAGTTATTCCTCGACGGGCAATCAGCCCCAGCATTTT.

The chain joins TRBV6-2 or TRBV6-3 to TRBJ2-1; tentatively, D is TRBD1 or TRBD2 (5 bases each). TRBJ2-7 matches the DNA end more closely, so the J call is doubtful. The CDR3 has 14 residues. The germline V gene has CDR1 MNHEY and CDR2 SVGEGT. In DNA, the CDR3 is TGTGCCAGCAGGGGGGACGCAGCACCCTACGAGCAGTACTTC. Protein sequence: CASRGDAAPYEQYF.

This clonotype came up many times. The chain is built from TRBV11-3 and TRBJ2-3; D is undetermined. The germline V gene has CDR1 SGHNT and CDR2 YENEEA. V shed 5 bases and J shed 6 bases, with 15 bases lying between them. The CDR3 contains 14 residues. The chain's CDR3 is CASSQARYSDTQYF. The CDR3 DNA reads TGTGCCAGCAGCCAAGCAAGATATTCGGATACGCAGTATTTT.

V gene TRBV7-2 combines with J gene TRBJ2-7; possible D gene TRBD1, 6 bases. Deletions cut 6 bases from V and 5 bases from J, with 20 bases between. This CDR3 comprises 15 residues. Germline CDR1 reads SGHTA; CDR2 reads FQGNSA. Here the CDR3 DNA reads TGTGCCAGCAGGCTAGGGGGTTCTCGGGGTAACGAGCAGTACTTC. Encoded protein: CASRLGGSRGNEQYF.

Here the CDR3 reads CASSRRDRQETQYF. The CDR3 DNA follows: TGTGCCAGTAGCCGCCGGGACAGACAAGAGACCCAGTACTTC. This sequence joins TRBV19 and TRBJ2-5, with TRBD1 matching over 7 bases. There are 14 residues in the CDR3. Per germline, CDR1 LNHDA and CDR2 SQIVND (reference sequence). V lost 6 bases to trimming and J lost 2 bases; unmatched junction nucleotides: 6.

This clonotype was picked up one time. This chain joins TRBV5-1 and TRBJ2-6, with D uncertain. V lost 0 bases to trimming and J lost 6 bases, with 16 bases between them. The CDR3 extends over 17 amino acids. Germline CDR1 and CDR2: SGHRS and YFSETQ. CDR3 protein: CASSLGLLTWEANVLTF. The CDR3 DNA follows: TGCGCCAGCAGCTTGGGACTGTTGACCTGGGAGGCCAACGTCCTGACTTTC.

In its sample, this clonotype was seen a few times. The genes are TRBV4-1 and TRBJ1-4; tentatively, D is TRBD1 (5 bases). The CDR3 is 14 amino acids. Germline loops: CDR1 MGHRA, CDR2 YSYEKL. Trimming shortened V by 4 bases and J by 8 bases, and 14 bases separated the two germline ends. The CDR3 bases are TGCGCCAGCAGCCGCCCTAGAGAGGGGGAAAAACTGTTTTTT. Translating gives CASSRPREGEKLFF.

The chain combines TRBV20-1 with TRBJ1-4, with no clear D. Trimming pared 5 bases from V and 3 bases from J, leaving 16 bases between. CDR1 and CDR2 (germline): DFQATT, SNEGSKA (reference sequence). The CDR3 is 15 residues long. The DNA of the CDR3 is TGCAGTGCTCCCATGCCCGAGGTGGCTAATGAAAAACTGTTTTTT. Translated, it gives CSAPMPEVANEKLFF.